The sequence of this T cell receptor (beta chain) was determined in a study of neoadjuvant anti-PD-1 for oral cavity cancer. Study background: Patients without progression got a fourth dose around day 43.

Some clones are missing from TCRdb's copy, which holds only in-frame ones; the method was immunoSEQ multiplex PCR. The table lists over 11,000 clones, 70% to 80% of them singletons. Germline lookup yields CDR1 ENHRY and CDR2 SYGVKD. V lost 3 bases to trimming and J lost 4 bases, with 18 bases between them. The CDR3 length is 16 residues. This chain links TRBV10-3 with TRBJ1-1; tentatively, D is TRBD1 (5 bases). This material consisted of PBMCs, taken before nivolumab (anti-PD-1) treatment. The sequence was collected from a person between 40 and 85 years old with oral cavity squamous cell carcinoma. In DNA form, the CDR3 reads TGTGCCATCAGTGAAGGCCCCCCGGTGGGGGGCACTGAAGCTTTCTTT. Its translation is CAISEGPPVGGTEAFF.